The clone carrying this T cell receptor beta chain occurred many times. Amplification of the TCR beta CDR3 (from genomic DNA) was done by two-round multiplex PCR. First-round PCR used primers specific to each TRBV and TRBJ gene. A single record per CDR3 protein comes from TCRdb applying MiXCR to the multiplex PCR reads. The table has about 31,000 distinct CDR3 sequences, 25% to 35% seen once. All patients showed node-negative disease on CT and PET/CT and lacked prior chemotherapy, radiotherapy or other malignancies. This sample was taken from a study of prognosis after radiotherapy for stage I lung cancer. Study context: Patients with stage I non-small cell lung cancer joined the study from 2018 through January 2019. Radiotherapy was SBRT in 3 to 5 fractions with a biologically effective dose of at least 100 Gy.

The V segment lost 4 bases and the J segment 7 bases; nucleotides outside the gene matches: 11. Germline V gene sequence: CDR1 SGHDT, CDR2 YYEEEE. The CDR3 totals 17 residues. This specimen was PBMCs, taken before or after stereotactic body radiation therapy (not recorded which). The V gene is TRBV5-6, the J gene TRBJ2-1; 13 bases are shared with TRBD2. The sequence was obtained from a donor aged 50 or older with non-small cell lung cancer. The CDR3 region is CASSGKGLAGRENEQFF. The CDR3 DNA reads TGTGCCAGCAGCGGGAAGGGACTAGCGGGGAGGGAAAATGAGCAGTTCTTC.